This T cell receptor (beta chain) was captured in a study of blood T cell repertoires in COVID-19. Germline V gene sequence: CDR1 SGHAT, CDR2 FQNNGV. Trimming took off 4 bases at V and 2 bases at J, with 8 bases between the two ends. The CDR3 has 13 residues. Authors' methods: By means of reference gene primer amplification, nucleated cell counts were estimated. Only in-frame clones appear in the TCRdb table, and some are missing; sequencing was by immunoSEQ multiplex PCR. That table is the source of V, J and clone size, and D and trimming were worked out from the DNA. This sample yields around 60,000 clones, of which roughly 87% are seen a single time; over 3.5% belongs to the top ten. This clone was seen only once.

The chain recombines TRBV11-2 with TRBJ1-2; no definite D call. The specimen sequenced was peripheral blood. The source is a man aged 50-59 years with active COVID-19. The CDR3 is CASSSNQNYGYTF. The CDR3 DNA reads TGTGCCAGCAGCTCCAATCAGAACTATGGCTACACCTTC.